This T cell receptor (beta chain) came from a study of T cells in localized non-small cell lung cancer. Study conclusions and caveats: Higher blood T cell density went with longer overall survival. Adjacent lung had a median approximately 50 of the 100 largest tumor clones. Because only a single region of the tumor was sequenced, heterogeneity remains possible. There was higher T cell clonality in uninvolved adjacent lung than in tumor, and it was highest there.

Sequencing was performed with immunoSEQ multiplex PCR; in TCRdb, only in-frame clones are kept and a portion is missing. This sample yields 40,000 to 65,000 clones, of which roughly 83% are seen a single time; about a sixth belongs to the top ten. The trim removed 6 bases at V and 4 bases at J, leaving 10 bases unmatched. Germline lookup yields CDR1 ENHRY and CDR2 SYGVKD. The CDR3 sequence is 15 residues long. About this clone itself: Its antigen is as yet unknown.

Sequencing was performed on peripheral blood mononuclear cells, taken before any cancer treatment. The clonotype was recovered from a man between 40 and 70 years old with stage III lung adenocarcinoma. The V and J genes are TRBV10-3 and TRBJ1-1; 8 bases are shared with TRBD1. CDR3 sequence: CAISLTGGVGTEAFF. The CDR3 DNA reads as TGTGCCATCAGCCTAACAGGGGGAGTGGGCACTGAAGCTTTCTTT.